The 13 T cell receptor beta chains given below trace back to one sample, sequenced in a study of blood T cell repertoires in COVID-19. Sequencing used immunoSEQ multiplex PCR; TCRdb keeps in-frame clones, though not all of them. The repertoire holds about 260,000 clones, with about 86% as singletons. The specimen was PBMCs or T cells enriched from blood (not recorded which). These receptors were taken from a man aged 25 to 40 with acute COVID-19.

This chain connects TRBV7-9 to TRBJ2-3; 10 positions agree with TRBD1. Germline assignment: CDR1 SEHNR and CDR2 FQNEAQ (reference sequence). The trim removed 1 base at V and 4 bases at J, leaving 2 bases unmatched. The CDR3 contains 15 residues. In DNA form, the CDR3 reads TGTGCCAGCAGCTTAGGACAGGGGGCCGCAGATACGCAGTATTTT. It is translated as CASSLGQGAADTQYF.

The CDR3 region is CASSTGMGNTEAFF. CDR3 nucleotides: TGTGCCAGCAGTACAGGGATGGGTAACACTGAAGCTTTCTTT. The rearrangement joins TRBV6-5 to TRBJ1-1; TRBD1 is a possible D gene (6 bases). CDR1 is MNHEY and CDR2 is SVGAGI in the germline V gene. V was clipped by 5 bases and J by 2 bases, with 12 bases between them. The CDR3 runs 14 residues.

This rearrangement joins TRBV23-1 to TRBJ1-5; the D gene is possibly TRBD1 (6 bases). TRBV23-1 counts as an open reading frame of uncertain function. This CDR3 has 17 amino acids. Trimming left V 3 bases short and J 0 bases short, with 15 bases between. Here the CDR3 reads CASSQTLDRNSNQPQHF. CDR3 nucleotide sequence: TGCGCCAGCAGTCAGACCTTAGACAGGAATAGCAATCAGCCCCAGCATTTT.

This clone has a count of ten or more. The V call is TRBV29-1, the J call TRBJ2-1, with TRBD1 identical over 8 bases. From germline, CDR1 is SQVTM and CDR2 ANQGSEA. J gave up 1 base and V 4 bases, and 15 bases lay outside the gene matches. This CDR3 region has 18 residues. The DNA of the CDR3 is TGCAGCGTTGTTGGGGCAGGGGGCGCGGGTCGGTCCTACAATGAGCAGTTCTTC. This gives the protein CSVVGAGGAGRSYNEQFF.

This sequence joins TRBV3-1 (or the pseudogene TRBV3-2) and TRBJ1-6; D unclear. The CDR3 has 13 residues. V lost 3 bases and J 6 bases, leaving 6 bases between the germline ends. Germline V gene data show CDR1 as LGHDT and CDR2 as YNNKEL (reference sequence). The CDR3 DNA is TGTGCCAGCAGCCACATGAGTAATTCACCCCTCCACTTT. Protein: CASSHMSNSPLHF.

The chain combines TRBV19 with TRBJ2-2; 11 bases agree with TRBD2. Germline V gene data show CDR1 as LNHDA and CDR2 as SQIVND (reference sequence). V shed 3 bases, J shed 6 bases, and the junction held 9 bases outside the gene matches. The CDR3 contains 17 residues. Here the CDR3 reads CASSIRTSGSSAGELFF. As DNA, the CDR3 is TGTGCCAGTAGTATTCGTACTAGCGGGAGCTCGGCCGGGGAGCTGTTTTTT.

The chain carries TRBV11-3 and TRBJ2-1, with 12 bases aligning to TRBD2. The V segment lost 5 bases and the J segment 7 bases; nucleotides outside the gene matches: 12. Germline V gene sequence: CDR1 SGHNT, CDR2 YENEEA. The CDR3 is 17 amino acids. This chain's CDR3 is CASSPPSTSGRVNEQFF. In DNA, the CDR3 is TGTGCCAGCAGCCCCCCCTCGACTAGCGGGAGAGTTAATGAGCAGTTCTTC. The variable domain in full, with the rest retrieved from reference TRBV11-3 and TRBJ2-1, is EAGVVQSPRYKIIEKKQPVAFWCNPISGHNTLYWYLQNLGQGPELLIRYENEEAVDDSQLPKDRFSAERLKGVDSTLKIQPAELGDSAVYLCASSPPSTSGRVNEQFFGPGTRLTVL.

V is TRBV19 and J is TRBJ1-5, with 8 nucleotides matching TRBD1. Germline V gene lookup returns CDR1 LNHDA and CDR2 SQIVND (reference sequence). Unmatched junction bases numbered 4, after V lost 5 bases and J lost 1 base. The CDR3 is made up of 15 amino acids. This chain's CDR3 is CASSPTGASNQPQHF. The CDR3 DNA reads TGTGCCAGTAGTCCGACAGGGGCCAGCAATCAGCCCCAGCATTTT.

The chain is built from TRBV28 and TRBJ1-2; TRBD1 agrees at 9 bases. The germline CDR1 and CDR2 sequences are MDHEN and SYDVKM. V dropped 8 bases and J dropped 9; count of bases not matched to a gene: 10. The CDR3 has 13 residues. CDR3 region: CASDDRDRDRYTF. CDR3 sequence (DNA): TGTGCCAGCGACGACCGGGACAGGGATCGCTACACCTTC.

V is TRBV25-1 and J is TRBJ2-1, with 11 bases matching TRBD2. The V gene's germline CDR1 is MGHDK and CDR2 SYGVNS. J lost 1 base, V lost 4 bases, and 9 bases had no gene match. The CDR3 totals 18 residues. DNA of the CDR3: TGTGCCAGCAGTGGGGCGACTAGCGGGACCCGATCCTACAATGAGCAGTTCTTC. It translates to CASSGATSGTRSYNEQFF.

The chain employs TRBV15 and TRBJ1-1; TRBD1 might be the D (5 bases). Germline V CDR1 and CDR2: LNHNV, YYDKDF (reference sequence). The ends were cut back, 6 bases at V and 3 bases at J, with 20 bases in the middle. The length of the CDR3 is 16 residues. The CDR3 DNA sequence: TGTGCCACCAGTTTGTTTTTGCAGGGCTCGGACACTGAAGCTTTCTTT. Amino acid sequence: CATSLFLQGSDTEAFF.

The count of this clone is one. The chain is built from TRBV7-9 and TRBJ2-5, with TRBD1 matching over 8 bases. Trimming removed 5 bases from V and 0 bases from J; junction bases left unmatched: 2. The CDR3 totals 14 residues. The germline gives CDR1 SEHNR, CDR2 FQNEAQ (reference sequence). CDR3 in amino acids: CASSRQGYQETQYF. Written as DNA, the CDR3 is TGTGCCAGCAGCCGACAGGGGTACCAAGAGACCCAGTACTTC.

This clone was seen a handful of times. The chain combines TRBV7-8 with TRBJ1-6; no clear D. Trimming cost V 6 bases and J 6 bases, with 18 bases left between them. CDR3 length: 16 amino acids. Looked up from germline, CDR1 is SGHVS and CDR2 is FQNEAQ. The CDR3 DNA reads as TGTGCCAGCAGTCCGAACCGACGGGTCGGTAATTCACCCCTCCACTTT. Amino acid sequence: CASSPNRRVGNSPLHF.